The 14 T cell receptor beta chains listed next were all sequenced from one sample in a study of blood T cell repertoires in COVID-19. Sequencing was performed with immunoSEQ multiplex PCR; in TCRdb, only in-frame clones are kept and a portion is missing. Of 450,000 or so clones listed, 89% are singletons. The material sequenced was peripheral blood. Receptor source: a man between 18 and 29 years old with COVID-19, enrolled during active disease.

This sequence joins TRBV12-5 and TRBJ2-1, with a possible D match to TRBD2 (6 bases). The germline V and J ends were trimmed by 6 bases and 7 bases, with 19 bases remaining between them. The CDR3 covers 15 residues. The germline V gene encodes CDR1 LGHNT and CDR2 FRNRAP. The CDR3 region is CASGYTWGEINEQFF. DNA of the CDR3: TGTGCTAGTGGATACACCTGGGGGGAAATAAATGAGCAGTTCTTC.

The genes are TRBV2 and TRBJ2-5; maybe TRBD2 (5 bases). Germline V lookup: CDR1 SNHLY, CDR2 FYNNEI. CDR3 length equals 12 residues. V was shortened by 6 bases and J by 2 bases, with 7 bases between the two germline ends. The CDR3 sequence: CASSRGQETQYF. DNA of the CDR3: TGTGCCAGCAGCCGAGGGCAAGAGACCCAGTACTTC. The whole variable domain, filled in from reference TRBV2 and TRBJ2-5, reads EPEVTQTPSHQVTQMGQEVILRCVPISNHLYFYWYRQILGQKVEFLVSFYNNEISEKSEIFDDQFSVERPDGSNFTLKIRSTKLEDSAMYFCASSRGQETQYFGPGTRLLVL.

CDR3 nucleotides: TGCAGCGTCGACCTGACAGGGAGTCACAACTATGGCTACACCTTC. Amino acids: CSVDLTGSHNYGYTF. The gene calls are TRBV29-1 and TRBJ1-2; 7 bases match TRBD1. CDR3 length: 15 residues. The V gene end was trimmed by 6 bases and the J gene end by 2 bases; junction bases not matched to a gene: 12. The germline V gene encodes CDR1 SQVTM and CDR2 ANQGSEA.

In regard to this clone: Additional DNA sequences in this sample encode the identical CDR3. The chain recombines TRBV5-1 with TRBJ2-7; 8 bases map to TRBD2. Losses at the gene ends were 3 bases for V and 6 bases for J; bases not matched to a gene: 8. CDR1 SGHRS and CDR2 YFSETQ come from the germline V gene. This CDR3 is 14 amino acids long. This chain's CDR3 is CASSSDGGAGEQYF. DNA of the CDR3: TGCGCCAGCAGCTCGGACGGGGGGGCAGGCGAGCAGTACTTC.

The chain is built from TRBV4-1 and TRBJ2-7; 9 nucleotides agree with TRBD2. Trimming cost V 4 bases and J 11 bases; bases outside gene matches: 12. The germline gives CDR1 MGHRA, CDR2 YSYEKL. The CDR3 consists of 14 residues. The CDR3: CASSPLGAGGPEYF. The CDR3 DNA is TGCGCCAGCAGCCCGCTTGGGGCGGGAGGGCCAGAGTACTTC.

This clone was seen a single time. The chain links TRBV2 to TRBJ2-2, with D perhaps TRBD2 (5 bases). The V gene's germline CDR1 is SNHLY and CDR2 FYNNEI. V was cut by 3 bases and J by 7 bases, with 12 bases left in between. This CDR3 has 14 amino acids. CDR3: CASSDLRVGGELFF. CDR3 DNA sequence: TGTGCCAGCAGTGATCTGCGGGTGGGCGGGGAGCTGTTTTTT.

J is TRBJ2-3 and V is TRBV5-4; D gene uncertain. The length of the CDR3 is 13 residues. Looked up from germline, CDR1 is SGHNT and CDR2 is YYREEE (reference sequence). V shed 6 bases and J shed 4 bases, with 12 bases lying between them. The CDR3 DNA is TGTGCCAGCACCTCAAAGCCCGCAGATACGCAGTATTTT. Protein: CASTSKPADTQYF.

This chain uses TRBV7-8 with TRBJ2-5; 13 bases are shared with TRBD2. The germline V gene has CDR1 SGHVS and CDR2 FQNEAQ. The V segment lost 5 bases and the J segment 6 bases; nucleotides outside the gene matches: 9. CDR3 length: 16 residues. The CDR3 loop reads CASSETSGGVLKTQYF. CDR3 sequence (DNA): TGTGCCAGCAGCGAAACTAGCGGGGGGGTATTGAAGACCCAGTACTTC. The whole variable domain, filled in from reference TRBV7-8 and TRBJ2-5, reads GAGVSQSPRYKVAKRGQDVALRCDPISGHVSLFWYQQALGQGPEFLTYFQNEAQLDKSGLPSDRFFAERPEGSVSTLKIQRTQQEDSAVYLCASSETSGGVLKTQYFGPGTRLLVL.

V and J are TRBV29-1 and TRBJ2-3; 10 bases align to TRBD2. With V trimmed by 6 bases and J by 1 base, 4 bases remained unmatched. The V gene's germline CDR1 is SQVTM and CDR2 ANQGSEA. CDR3 length: 14 residues. The CDR3 loop reads CSVRGTSGTDTQYF. CDR3 DNA: TGCAGCGTGCGGGGGACTAGCGGCACAGATACGCAGTATTTT.

The chain has TRBV30 and TRBJ2-3; 10 bases align to TRBD2. The trim removed 5 bases at V and 5 bases at J, leaving 7 bases unmatched. The CDR3 has 14 residues. Germline values: CDR1 GTSNPN, CDR2 SVGIG (reference sequence). This CDR3 is CAWSSGRGVDTQYF. The DNA of the CDR3 is TGTGCCTGGTCGAGCGGGAGGGGGGTAGATACGCAGTATTTT. The full variable domain, with the rest looked up from reference TRBV30 and TRBJ2-3, is SQTIHQWPATLVQPVGSPLSLECTVEGTSNPNLYWYRQAAGRGLQLLFYSVGIGQISSEVPQNLSASRPQDRQFILSSKKLLLSDSGFYLCAWSSGRGVDTQYFGPGTRLTVL.

This chain links TRBV19 with TRBJ2-2, with TRBD1 matching over 7 bases. With 6 bases clipped from V and 2 bases from J, the junction kept 12 bases outside the gene matches. Germline V gene lookup returns CDR1 LNHDA and CDR2 SQIVND (reference sequence). There are 17 residues in the CDR3. The CDR3 DNA is TGTGCCAGTAGATTAGGGTCCGGGACAGCCAACACCGGGGAGCTGTTTTTT. It encodes CASRLGSGTANTGELFF. Using reference TRBV19 and TRBJ2-2 for the parts outside the CDR3, the full variable domain is DGGITQSPKYLFRKEGQNVTLSCEQNLNHDAMYWYRQDPGQGLRLIYYSQIVNDFQKGDIAEGYSVSREKKESFPLTVTSAQKNPTAFYLCASRLGSGTANTGELFFGEGSRLTVL.

V usage is TRBV2 and J usage is TRBJ2-5; D unclear. Germline values: CDR1 SNHLY, CDR2 FYNNEI. The length of the CDR3 is 14 residues. Trimming removed 7 bases from V and 1 base from J, with 13 bases in between. The DNA for the CDR3 is TGTGCCAGCACCGGTCAAGCCTTCCAAGAGACCCAGTACTTC. Its translation is CASTGQAFQETQYF.

The rearrangement links TRBV6-4 to TRBJ2-7; D is perhaps TRBD2 (6 bases). V was clipped by 3 bases and J by 2 bases, with 14 bases between them. From germline, CDR1 is MRHNA and CDR2 SNTAGT. CDR3 length: 15 amino acids. The CDR3 here is CASSEHSGGAYEQYF. The CDR3 region has the DNA TGTGCCAGCAGTGAGCATAGCGGAGGGGCCTACGAGCAGTACTTC.

The chain recombines TRBV27 with TRBJ2-5, with D maybe TRBD1 (6 bases). The CDR3 sequence is 15 residues long. Trimming cost V 6 bases and J 2 bases, with 16 bases left between them. The germline CDR1 and CDR2 sequences are MNHEY and SMNVEV (reference sequence). The CDR3 here is CASSKRWTAQETQYF. In nucleotides, the CDR3 is TGTGCCAGCAGCAAGCGCTGGACAGCTCAAGAGACCCAGTACTTC.